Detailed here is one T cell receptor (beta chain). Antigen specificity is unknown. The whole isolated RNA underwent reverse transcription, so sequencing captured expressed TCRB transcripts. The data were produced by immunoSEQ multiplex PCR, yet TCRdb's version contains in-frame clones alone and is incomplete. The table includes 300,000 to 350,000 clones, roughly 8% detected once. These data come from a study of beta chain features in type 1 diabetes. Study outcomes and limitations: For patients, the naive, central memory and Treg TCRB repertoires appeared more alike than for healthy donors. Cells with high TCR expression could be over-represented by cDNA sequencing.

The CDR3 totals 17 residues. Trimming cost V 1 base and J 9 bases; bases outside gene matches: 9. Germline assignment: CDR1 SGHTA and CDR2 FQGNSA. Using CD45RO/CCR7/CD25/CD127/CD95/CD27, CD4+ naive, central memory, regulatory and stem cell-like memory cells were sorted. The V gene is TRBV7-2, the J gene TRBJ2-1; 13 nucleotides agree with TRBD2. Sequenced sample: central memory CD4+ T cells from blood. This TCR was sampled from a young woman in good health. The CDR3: CASSLVGTSGNRGEQFF. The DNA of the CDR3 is TGTGCCAGCAGCTTAGTTGGGACTAGCGGGAATCGCGGTGAGCAGTTCTTC.